This TCR beta chain is from a study of blood T cell repertoires in COVID-19. Background on the study: The analysed material was cDNA or gDNA that came from T cells, B-cell-depleted T cells, or PBMCs.

V shed 3 bases and J 5 bases; nucleotides not matched to a gene: 7. Per the germline V gene, CDR1 is SEHNR and CDR2 is FQNEAQ (reference sequence). The CDR3 spans 16 residues. The method was immunoSEQ multiplex PCR; TCRdb's version includes in-frame clones alone and lacks a portion of them. The data contain 110,000 or so clones, 85% of them singletons. The chain combines TRBV7-9 with TRBJ2-2; 9 bases are a match to TRBD1. This TCR derives from a human donor in a cohort sampled during active COVID-19. Material for sequencing was peripheral blood. In DNA form, the CDR3 reads TGTGCCAGCAGCTTTCCGGACAGGGGTTGGACCGGGGAGCTGTTTTTT. Translated: CASSFPDRGWTGELFF.